This TCR beta chain emerged from a study of patients and donors after allogeneic stem cell transplantation. Using its own MiXCR run on the RT-PCR reads, TCRdb lists one record per CDR3 protein. The sample lists some 880,000 distinct CDR3 sequences, under 20% occurring once. This CDR3 has 13 amino acids. CDR1 DFQATT and CDR2 SNEGSKA come from the germline V gene (reference sequence). V trimming: 3 bases; J trimming: 4 bases; junction bases outside the gene matches: 5. The sample consisted of blood, either unsorted or a sorted T cell fraction (not recorded which). The TCR comes from a human donor who was either an allogeneic HSCT recipient or a stem cell or donor lymphocyte infusion donor (not recorded which). It is not recorded whose cells these are; they may come from a transplant donor. The chain recombines TRBV20-1 with TRBJ2-5, with 7 bases fitting TRBD2. Here the CDR3 DNA reads TGCAGTGCTAGCCTACCGGGAGGAGAGACCCAGTACTTC. This encodes CSASLPGGETQYF.